Below are 25 T cell receptor beta chains sequenced from a single sample in a study of T cell repertoires in cytomegalovirus infection. TCRdb independently ran MiXCR on the reads; one entry per CDR3 protein. The table has just under 550,000 distinct CDR3 sequences, about 26% seen once. Sequenced sample: PBMCs. These receptor sequences come from a human donor in good health (CMV status not recorded). Some clones in this sample may be carry-over from other donors' samples.

This clonotype was counted at least ten times. This sequence joins TRBV11-3 and TRBJ1-1; D uncertain. Trimming took off 2 bases at V and 8 bases at J, with 12 bases between the two ends. The CDR3 totals 13 residues. Germline CDR1 and CDR2: SGHNT and YENEEA. CDR3 nucleotides: TGTGCCAGCAGCTTACACTCGGTAAGGGAAGCTTTCTTT. It yields the protein CASSLHSVREAFF.

This clonotype has just a few counts. V usage is TRBV5-1 and J usage is TRBJ1-2; D unclear. There are 15 residues in the CDR3. The germline V and J ends were trimmed by 2 bases and 1 base, with 12 bases remaining between them. Germline V lookup: CDR1 SGHRS, CDR2 YFSETQ. As DNA, the CDR3 is TGCGCCAGCAGCTTTAGCGCCAGAAATAACTATGGCTACACCTTC. This codes for CASSFSARNNYGYTF.

J is TRBJ2-1 and V is TRBV28, with unresolved D. The germline CDR1 and CDR2 sequences are MDHEN and SYDVKM. Between the trimmed V and J ends, which lost 2 bases and 5 bases, there was a span of 10 bases. CDR3 length: 14 amino acids. The CDR3 bases are TGTGCCAGCAGTTTAGGTGTTCACCACAATGAGCAGTTCTTC. It codes for CASSLGVHHNEQFF.

Ten or more counts support this clonotype. V gene TRBV4-1 combines with J gene TRBJ1-1; D perhaps matches TRBD1 (6 bases). The V and J ends lost 4 bases and 1 base respectively, with 13 bases between them. Germline lookup yields CDR1 MGHRA and CDR2 YSYEKL. The CDR3 runs 15 residues. This CDR3 reads CASSPLGQSNTEAFF. Here the CDR3 DNA reads TGCGCCAGCAGCCCCCTAGGACAGTCGAACACTGAAGCTTTCTTT.

This clonotype occurred a few times. The chain recombines TRBV6-6 with TRBJ2-1; D may be TRBD1 (6 bases). CDR1 MNHNY and CDR2 SVGAGI come from the germline V gene (reference sequence). Trimming removed 6 bases at V and 4 bases at J, with 10 bases between. This CDR3 comprises 13 residues. The CDR3 nucleotides read TGTGCCAGCAGCCGACAGGAATACAATGAGCAGTTCTTC. This encodes CASSRQEYNEQFF.

The chain links TRBV11-1 to TRBJ2-1; no clear D gene. This CDR3 is 14 amino acids long. The V end was cut by 0 bases, the J end by 7 bases, with 10 bases between. Germline CDR1 SGHAT, CDR2 FQDESV (reference sequence). CDR3 nucleotides: TGTGCCAGCAGCTTAGCGCGCCCCCGGAATGAGCAGTTCTTC. Its protein product is CASSLARPRNEQFF.

The chain has TRBV3-1 and TRBJ2-3; TRBD2 aligns across 9 bases. The V gene end was trimmed by 8 bases and the J gene end by 1 base; junction bases not matched to a gene: 1. CDR3 length: 13 residues. Germline CDR1 reads LGHDT; CDR2 reads YNNKEL (reference sequence). The CDR3 DNA is TGTGCCAGCCAGCGGGGGGGCACAGATACGCAGTATTTT. Translated: CASQRGGTDTQYF.

This clonotype was recorded many times. The genes are TRBV7-2 and TRBJ2-3; D not resolved. The V end was cut by 5 bases, the J end by 4 bases, with 7 bases between. CDR1 and CDR2 (germline): SGHTA, FQGNSA. The CDR3 has 12 amino acids. The CDR3 sequence is CASSQPSDTQYF. The DNA of the CDR3 is TGTGCCAGCAGCCAGCCCTCAGATACGCAGTATTTT.

This clonotype was counted only a few times. This sequence joins TRBV6-1 and TRBJ2-3; TRBD2 might be the D (5 bases). This CDR3 has 14 amino acids. V lost 2 bases to trimming and J lost 6 bases, with 12 bases between them. Germline CDR1 and CDR2: MNHNS and SASEGT. In DNA, the CDR3 is TGTGCCAGCAGTGAAATCGGGAAGGTGGATACGCAGTATTTT. Encoded protein: CASSEIGKVDTQYF.

The V call is TRBV5-5, the J call TRBJ1-4; D is perhaps TRBD1 (6 bases). Trimming took 2 bases from V and 0 from J, leaving 14 bases between them. CDR1 and CDR2 (germline): SGHKS, YYEKEE (reference sequence). The CDR3 consists of 17 residues. CDR3 loop: CASSLDTGIATNEKLFF. The CDR3 nucleotides are TGTGCCAGCAGCTTAGATACAGGGATTGCAACTAATGAAAAACTGTTTTTT.

The CDR3 spells CASLGDTNTGELFF. CDR3 sequence (DNA): TGTGCCAGCTTGGGGGACACGAACACCGGGGAGCTGTTTTTT. The chain joins TRBV19 to TRBJ2-2; TRBD1 might be the D (6 bases). Trimming took 9 bases from V and 0 from J, leaving 11 bases between them. Germline V gene sequence: CDR1 LNHDA, CDR2 SQIVND (reference sequence). This CDR3 spans 14 amino acids.

The chain joins TRBV30 to TRBJ2-7; 8 bases agree with TRBD1. Trimming took 6 bases from V and 4 from J; bases not matched to a gene: 8. This CDR3 contains 13 residues. Per the germline V gene, CDR1 is GTSNPN and CDR2 is SVGIG (reference sequence). The CDR3 protein is CACSPGGGYEQYF. The CDR3, as DNA: TGTGCCTGCTCGCCAGGGGGCGGTTACGAGCAGTACTTC. The full variable domain, completed using reference TRBV30 and TRBJ2-7, is SQTIHQWPATLVQPVGSPLSLECTVEGTSNPNLYWYRQAAGRGLQLLFYSVGIGQISSEVPQNLSASRPQDRQFILSSKKLLLSDSGFYLCACSPGGGYEQYFGPGTRLTVT.

The rearrangement joins TRBV4-3 to TRBJ2-1; 12 bases agree with TRBD1. Trimming cost V 5 bases and J 7 bases; bases outside gene matches: 9. There are 16 residues in the CDR3. The V gene's germline CDR1 is LGHNA and CDR2 YSLEER. The CDR3 sequence is CASSKTGTGGLNEQFF. Written as DNA, the CDR3 is TGCGCCAGCAGCAAGACCGGGACAGGGGGCTTAAATGAGCAGTTCTTC.

In this sample, this clonotype turned up many times. The chain uses TRBV7-2 and TRBJ2-1, with TRBD2 matching 8 bases. The CDR3 contains 16 residues. The V gene end was trimmed by 0 bases and the J gene end by 5 bases; junction bases not matched to a gene: 6. Looked up from germline, CDR1 is SGHTA and CDR2 is FQGNSA. The CDR3, as DNA: TGTGCCAGCAGCTTAGCGTTACTAGCGGAAAACAATGAGCAGTTCTTC. Its protein product is CASSLALLAENNEQFF. The full variable domain, in which reference TRBV7-2 and TRBJ2-1 provide the parts outside the CDR3, is GAGVSQSPSNKVTEKGKDVELRCDPISGHTALYWYRQSLGQGLEFLIYFQGNSAPDKSGLPSDRFSAERTGGSVSTLTIQRTQQEDSAVYLCASSLALLAENNEQFFGPGTRLTVL.

This clonotype has more than one count but fewer than ten. The chain has TRBV19 and TRBJ2-5; D is unclear. The CDR3 spans 14 residues. Trimming removed 5 bases from V and 5 bases from J, with 15 bases in between. The germline CDR1 and CDR2 sequences are LNHDA and SQIVND (reference sequence). In DNA, the CDR3 is TGTGCCAGTAGTCCACCTACTCGGCCGGAGACCCAGTACTTC. It translates to CASSPPTRPETQYF.

The chain couples TRBV6-1 to TRBJ2-5; TRBD2 aligns across 7 bases. Germline lookup yields CDR1 MNHNS and CDR2 SASEGT. This CDR3 is built from 13 residues. Unmatched junction bases numbered 2, after V lost 3 bases and J lost 4 bases. This CDR3 is CASSERERETQYF. CDR3 DNA: TGTGCCAGCAGTGAGCGGGAGCGAGAGACCCAGTACTTC.

This clonotype was seen a few times. This rearrangement joins TRBV6-5 to TRBJ1-3; no definite D call. The V gene's germline CDR1 is MNHEY and CDR2 SVGAGI. This CDR3 has 14 residues. With 0 bases removed from V and 4 bases from J, the gap between germline ends came to 7 bases. The DNA for the CDR3 is TGTGCCAGCAGTTACTCTGGGGTCGGAAACACCATATATTTT. Translation gives CASSYSGVGNTIYF.

This clonotype was seen only a few times. The chain uses TRBV4-3 and TRBJ2-5; TRBD2 matches at 9 bases. V gave up 4 bases and J gave up 2 bases; unmatched junction bases: 8. This CDR3 has 16 residues. CDR1 is LGHNA and CDR2 is YSLEER in the germline V gene. Written as DNA, the CDR3 is TGCGCCAGCAGCCTCGGGGGTAGCGGGAGACAAGAGACCCAGTACTTC. Translated, it gives CASSLGGSGRQETQYF.

This clonotype was seen a few times. The chain links TRBV12-3 or TRBV12-4 to TRBJ2-1; no clear D. This CDR3 contains 13 residues. V was trimmed by 9 bases and J by 3 bases, leaving 12 bases between them. CDR3 DNA sequence: TGTGCCAGTCGGCCGGCGGACTACAATGAGCAGTTCTTC. It encodes CASRPADYNEQFF.

The V gene is TRBV5-1, the J gene TRBJ2-4; 13 bases line up with TRBD2. This CDR3 has 15 residues. V dropped 4 bases and J dropped 7; count of bases not matched to a gene: 5. Per the germline V gene, CDR1 is SGHRS and CDR2 is YFSETQ. The DNA for the CDR3 is TGCGCCAGCAGCGCCTCGACTAGCGGGGGGAACATTCAGTACTTC. This translates into CASSASTSGGNIQYF.

The chain combines TRBV19 with TRBJ1-5; 10 positions match TRBD1. V was pared by 7 bases and J by 5 bases, with 11 bases of the junction left unmatched. Germline values: CDR1 LNHDA, CDR2 SQIVND (reference sequence). This CDR3 is built from 16 residues. The CDR3, as DNA: TGTGCCAGTAAAAAGGGACAGGGGACTAAATATCAGCCCCAGCATTTT. It codes for CASKKGQGTKYQPQHF.

The table lists this clonotype with many counts. The CDR3 region is CASSETGGSYEQYV. DNA of the CDR3: TGTGCCAGCAGCGAAACAGGGGGTTCCTACGAGCAGTACGTC. The chain carries TRBV7-2 and TRBJ2-7; 8 nucleotides align to TRBD1. Germline-derived CDR1 and CDR2 are SGHTA and FQGNSA. The length of the CDR3 is 14 residues. The ends lost 5 bases at V and 1 base at J; junction bases unmatched: 4.

The chain couples TRBV28 to TRBJ1-1, with unresolved D. CDR1 is MDHEN and CDR2 is SYDVKM in the germline V gene. This CDR3 region has 17 residues. Trimming pared 8 bases from V and 3 bases from J, leaving 25 bases between. CDR3 sequence: CASGKWVRKNPYTEAFF. CDR3 coding DNA: TGTGCCAGCGGAAAGTGGGTCAGGAAAAACCCGTACACTGAAGCTTTCTTT.

This clonotype was counted many times. This chain uses TRBV7-9 with TRBJ2-5; no clear D. The CDR3 extends over 12 amino acids. V was pared by 6 bases and J by 3 bases, with 8 bases between. Germline V lookup: CDR1 SEHNR, CDR2 FQNEAQ (reference sequence). The CDR3 DNA reads as TGTGCCAGCAGGCGGACGGAAGAGACCCAGTACTTC. Translation: CASRRTEETQYF.

V gene TRBV20-1 combines with J gene TRBJ1-2; D is unclear. The germline V and J ends were trimmed by 3 bases and 0 bases, with 8 bases remaining between them. Germline CDR1 reads DFQATT; CDR2 reads SNEGSKA (reference sequence). The CDR3 is 13 residues long. CDR3: CSASLTTNYGYTF. Written as DNA, the CDR3 is TGCAGTGCTAGTCTCACGACTAACTATGGCTACACCTTC.